The 21 T cell receptor beta chains in this list originate from one sample, sequenced in a study of T cell repertoires in aging, cancer and after chemotherapy. Amplification of TCR beta used genomic DNA extracted from peripheral blood. Multiplex touch-down PCR with TRB-A/B primers amplified rearranged V-D-J TRB sequences. TCRdb passed the multiplex PCR reads through MiXCR, listing each CDR3 protein once. The data contain approximately 2,000 distinct CDR3 sequences, under 35% of them singletons. Sequenced input: blood. The receptors were gathered from a human donor with a blood cancer.

This sequence joins TRBV5-1 and TRBJ1-1; 7 nucleotides match TRBD1. Germline V gene sequence: CDR1 SGHRS, CDR2 YFSETQ. The CDR3 is made up of 13 amino acids. With V trimmed by 4 bases and J by 4 bases, 4 bases remained unmatched. In nucleotides, the CDR3 is TGCGCCAGCAGCCCCTCAGGGGGCACTGAAGCTTTCTTT. Residues: CASSPSGGTEAFF.

The chain combines TRBV5-1 with TRBJ2-5, with 13 bases matching TRBD2. The CDR3 runs 16 residues. The germline CDR1 and CDR2 sequences are SGHRS and YFSETQ. V shed 2 bases, J shed 1 base, and the junction held 2 bases outside the gene matches. Written as DNA, the CDR3 is TGCGCCAGCAGCTTCGGGACTAGCGGGGCCCAAGAGACCCAGTACTTC. Translating gives CASSFGTSGAQETQYF.

A few counts support this clonotype. This chain uses TRBV15 with TRBJ2-7; 7 positions agree with TRBD1. The length of the CDR3 is 14 residues. Trimming at V came to 1 base and at J to 5 bases, leaving 5 bases not matched to a gene. Germline V gene lookup returns CDR1 LNHNV and CDR2 YYDKDF (reference sequence). The CDR3 region is CATSRVGGKNEQYF. The CDR3 bases are TGTGCCACCAGCAGAGTAGGGGGCAAGAACGAGCAGTACTTC.

As for this clonotype: One end of the junction is discordant with germline, which a read error may explain. CDR3 in amino acids: CASSSTGQGTGELFF. CDR3 in DNA: TGCGCCAGCAGCTCAACGGGACAGGGGACCGGGGAGCTGTTTTTT. The V call is TRBV13, the J call TRBJ2-2; 10 nucleotides line up with TRBD1. The CDR3 sequence is 15 residues long. From germline, CDR1 is PRHDT and CDR2 FYEKMQ (reference sequence).

This clonotype counts as medium-sized. This chain connects TRBV29-1 to TRBJ1-1; D is unresolved. The germline V gene encodes CDR1 SQVTM and CDR2 ANQGSEA. V was shortened by 6 bases and J by 0 bases, with 17 bases between the two germline ends. The CDR3 extends over 15 amino acids. Here the CDR3 DNA reads TGCAGCGTGCTCCCCCACGGAAGTATGAACACTGAAGCTTTCTTT. Its protein product is CSVLPHGSMNTEAFF.

This clonotype was counted a few times. The chain joins TRBV19 to TRBJ1-1; D might be TRBD1 (6 bases). Germline lookup yields CDR1 LNHDA and CDR2 SQIVND (reference sequence). Trimming left V 6 bases short and J 6 bases short, with 17 bases between. The CDR3 extends over 14 amino acids. CDR3 nucleotides: TGTGCCAGTAGAGGGGACACCCCATACGCTGAAGCTTTCTTT. Translating gives CASRGDTPYAEAFF.

This clonotype was detected a few times. The rearrangement joins TRBV6-1 to TRBJ1-4; tentatively, D is TRBD1 (5 bases). This CDR3 is 14 amino acids long. Trimming left V 5 bases short and J 8 bases short, with 15 bases between. In germline, CDR1 is MNHNS, CDR2 SASEGT. The CDR3 DNA reads as TGTGCCAGCAGTCGCTGGGGGTCGGGGGAAAAACTGTTTTTT. Translated: CASSRWGSGEKLFF.

This sequence joins TRBV5-5 and TRBJ1-5, with no clear D. The CDR3 spans 13 residues. The V and J ends lost 1 base and 7 bases respectively, with 9 bases between them. In germline, CDR1 is SGHKS, CDR2 YYEKEE (reference sequence). CDR3 coding DNA: TGTGCCAGCAGCTTGTTTCCCGGCCAGCCCCAGCATTTT. As protein: CASSLFPGQPQHF.

This chain joins TRBV5-4 and TRBJ2-7; D possibly uses TRBD1 or TRBD2 (5 bases each). The V and J ends lost 4 bases and 12 bases respectively, with 17 bases between them. The CDR3 loop spans 12 amino acids. CDR1 SGHNT and CDR2 YYREEE come from the germline V gene (reference sequence). The CDR3 reads CASSMTTGGRYF. The DNA for the CDR3 is TGTGCCAGCAGCATGACCACAGGCGGGCGGTACTTC.

For this clonotype: A read error may explain this, as a much larger clone is one base away. This chain joins TRBV29-1 and TRBJ1-2; D might be TRBD1 (5 bases). The CDR3 runs 9 residues. CDR1 SQVTM and CDR2 ANQGSEA come from the germline V gene. V was trimmed by 5 bases and J by 10 bases, leaving 8 bases between them. CDR3 residues: CSVLGVYTF. DNA of the CDR3: TGCAGCGTTTTAGGGGTCTACACCTTC.

The chain couples TRBV19 to TRBJ1-5; no reliable D call. CDR3 size: 15 residues. CDR1 is LNHDA, CDR2 SQIVND, per germline (reference sequence). The V end lost 3 bases, the J end lost 11 bases, and 20 bases lay between the germline ends. CDR3 bases: TGTGCCAGTAGTATGCTGTTCGGCCTGGCATTTACCCAGCATTTT. This translates into CASSMLFGLAFTQHF.

This clonotype came up a few times. V and J are TRBV19 and TRBJ2-3; D is undetermined. The germline V gene has CDR1 LNHDA and CDR2 SQIVND (reference sequence). V lost 0 bases to trimming and J lost 0 bases, with 7 bases between them. The CDR3 sequence is 15 residues long. CDR3 residues: CASSIDARSTDTQYF. CDR3 sequence (DNA): TGTGCCAGTAGTATAGATGCCCGGAGCACAGATACGCAGTATTTT.

This chain links TRBV20-1 with TRBJ2-3; D remains unclear. The V and J ends lost 6 bases and 3 bases respectively, with 13 bases between them. The V gene's germline CDR1 is DFQATT and CDR2 SNEGSKA (reference sequence). The CDR3 covers 13 residues. In DNA form, the CDR3 reads TGCAGTGCCGAGGAACTGGGGACAGATACGCAGTATTTT. Translation gives CSAEELGTDTQYF.

V and J are TRBV5-1 and TRBJ2-7; TRBD1 matches at 8 bases. V lost 4 bases to trimming and J lost 7 bases; unmatched junction nucleotides: 7. Germline CDR1 and CDR2: SGHRS and YFSETQ. This CDR3 comprises 13 residues. CDR3 sequence reads: CASSLPGGWEQYF. The CDR3 nucleotides are TGCGCCAGCAGCCTACCAGGGGGCTGGGAGCAGTACTTC.

The V gene is TRBV19, the J gene TRBJ2-3; perhaps TRBD2 as D (6 bases). CDR1 is LNHDA and CDR2 is SQIVND in the germline V gene (reference sequence). V lost 6 bases, J lost 6 bases, and 19 bases lay in between. The CDR3 totals 15 residues. CDR3 coding DNA: TGTGCCAGTAGCCCTACAGGTGTTGGAGGGGATACGCAGTATTTT. The encoded protein is CASSPTGVGGDTQYF.

The table lists this clonotype with a few counts. V gene TRBV12-3 or TRBV12-4 combines with J gene TRBJ1-2; TRBD1 is a possible D gene (6 bases). This CDR3 spans 15 amino acids. V lost 4 bases and J lost 4, with 16 bases in between. CDR3 loop: CASSSYLDSPYGYTF. In DNA form, the CDR3 reads TGTGCCAGCAGTTCCTACCTGGACAGTCCCTATGGCTACACCTTC.

J is TRBJ1-2 and V is TRBV6-1; no definite D call. The CDR3 runs 15 residues. The V end was cut by 2 bases, the J end by 0 bases, with 10 bases between. CDR1 and CDR2 from the germline V gene are MNHNS and SASEGT. In nucleotides, the CDR3 is TGTGCCAGCAGTGAATATTTGGCAGCTAACTATGGCTACACCTTC. This sequence encodes CASSEYLAANYGYTF.

This clonotype was found a few times. This chain links TRBV30 with TRBJ2-4, with D perhaps assigned TRBD1 or TRBD2 (5 bases each). The CDR3 covers 11 residues. Trimming removed 5 bases at V and 3 bases at J, with 5 bases between. The germline V gene encodes CDR1 GTSNPN and CDR2 SVGIG (reference sequence). CDR3 sequence reads: CAWGGKNIQYF. The CDR3, as DNA: TGTGCCTGGGGGGGCAAAAACATTCAGTACTTC.

J is TRBJ1-2 and V is TRBV6-1; D unclear. Per germline, CDR1 MNHNS and CDR2 SASEGT. Trimming took off 3 bases at V and 8 bases at J, with 13 bases between the two ends. The CDR3 extends over 13 amino acids. CDR3 sequence: CASSDTAMWGYTF. The CDR3 bases are TGTGCCAGCAGTGACACAGCTATGTGGGGCTACACCTTC.

This clonotype is labeled medium-sized (0.01 to 0.1%). The chain has TRBV29-1 and TRBJ1-4; unclear D gene. The CDR3 contains 15 residues. CDR1 is SQVTM and CDR2 is ANQGSEA in the germline V gene. V gave up 5 bases and J gave up 7 bases, with 20 bases separating them. The CDR3 spells CSVSRDRLRGEKLFF. CDR3 nucleotide sequence: TGCAGCGTTTCGAGGGATCGTCTTCGTGGTGAAAAACTGTTTTTT.

Within the sample, this clonotype is hyperexpanded. V is TRBV6-4 and J is TRBJ1-1; D perhaps matches TRBD1 (6 bases). This CDR3 spans 15 amino acids. The V end lost 0 bases, the J end lost 7 bases, and 15 bases lay between the germline ends. Germline-derived CDR1 and CDR2 are MRHNA and SNTAGT. This chain's CDR3 is CASSDSTSGAGEAFF. The CDR3 coding sequence is TGTGCCAGCAGTGACTCGACGTCAGGGGCGGGTGAAGCTTTCTTT.